These 5 T cell receptor beta chains were all obtained from the same sample, sequenced in a study of blood T cells in healthy people across ages. PCR was performed a second time for about 7 to 11 cycles using a sample-barcoded 5' primer and a J-beta primer mix. MiXCR, applied by TCRdb to the 5' RACE reads, yields one record per CDR3 protein. The sample contains fewer than 1,000,000 distinct CDR3 sequences, less than 60% of which appear only once. Source material: blood. These receptors came from a man older than 75 in good health.

This clonotype appeared once. With a much larger clone just one base away, this may be a read error. The chain joins TRBV7-2 to TRBJ1-6, with a tentative D call TRBD1 (6 bases). Germline V gene sequence: CDR1 SGHTA, CDR2 FQGNSA. The CDR3 has 15 residues. The CDR3 DNA follows: TGTGCCAGCGCCACTGACGGGGGCTCCGATTCACCCCCCCACTTT. Its translation is CASATDGGSDSPPHF. Drawing the rest from reference TRBV7-2 and TRBJ1-6, the complete variable domain is GAGVSQSPSNKVTEKGKDVELRCDPISGHTALYWYRQSLGQGLEFLIYFQGNSAPDKSGLPSDRFSAERTGGSVSTLTIQRTQQEDSAVYLCASATDGGSDSPPHFGNGTRLTVT.

The V and J genes are TRBV20-1 and TRBJ2-7; TRBD1 is a possible D gene (6 bases). The germline gives CDR1 DFQATT, CDR2 SNEGSKA (reference sequence). This CDR3 spans 13 amino acids. V lost 5 bases, J lost 1 base, and 12 bases lay in between. CDR3 DNA: TGCAGTGCTGAAGACAGGCCTTCCTACGAGCAGTACTTC. Residues: CSAEDRPSYEQYF.

This clonotype was detected a few times. The chain couples TRBV7-2 to TRBJ2-4; D perhaps matches TRBD2 (6 bases). Judging by the DNA end, TRBJ2-7 fits better; the J call may be wrong. This CDR3 has 15 residues. CDR1 and CDR2 from the germline V gene are SGHTA and FQGNSA. This CDR3 reads CASSLSLVGGYEQYF. The CDR3 DNA sequence: TGTGCCAGCAGCTTAAGTTTGGTGGGAGGATACGAGCAGTACTTC.

Concerning this clonotype: One end of the junction is discordant with germline, which a read error may explain. The chain has TRBV24-1 and TRBJ2-5; 7 nucleotides agree with TRBD1. Germline loops: CDR1 KGHDR, CDR2 SFDVKD. CDR3 length: 15 residues. In DNA, the CDR3 is TGTGCCACCAGTTCCCACAGGGGAACGCAAGAGTCCCAGTACTTC. Its translation: CATSSHRGTQESQYF.

This chain uses TRBV5-1 with TRBJ1-5; D might be TRBD1 (5 bases). The CDR3 sequence is 16 residues long. V lost 0 bases to trimming and J lost 1 base, with 11 bases between them. Germline V gene data show CDR1 as SGHRS and CDR2 as YFSETQ. As DNA, the CDR3 is TGCGCCAGCAGCTTGGAGGGGCCAGGGAGCAATCAGCCCCAGCATTTT. Translating gives CASSLEGPGSNQPQHF. The whole variable domain, filled in from reference TRBV5-1 and TRBJ1-5, reads KAGVTQTPRYLIKTRGQQVTLSCSPISGHRSVSWYQQTPGQGLQFLFEYFSETQRNKGNFPGRFSGRQFSNSRSEMNVSTLELGDSALYLCASSLEGPGSNQPQHFGDGTRLSIL.